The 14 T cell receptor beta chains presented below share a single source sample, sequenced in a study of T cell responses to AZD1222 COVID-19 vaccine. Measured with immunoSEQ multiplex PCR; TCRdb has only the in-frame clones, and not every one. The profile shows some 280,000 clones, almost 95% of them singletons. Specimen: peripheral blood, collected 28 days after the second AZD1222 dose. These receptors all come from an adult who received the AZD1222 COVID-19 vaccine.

The CDR3 DNA reads TGCGCCAGCACGGCGGGACAGTCCTACGAGCAGTACTTC. Encoded protein: CASTAGQSYEQYF. V and J are TRBV10-1 and TRBJ2-7; TRBD1 is a possible D gene (7 bases). CDR1 WNHNN and CDR2 SYGVQD come from the germline V gene (reference sequence). V dropped 7 bases and J dropped 1 base, with 11 bases sitting between them. The CDR3 extends over 13 amino acids.

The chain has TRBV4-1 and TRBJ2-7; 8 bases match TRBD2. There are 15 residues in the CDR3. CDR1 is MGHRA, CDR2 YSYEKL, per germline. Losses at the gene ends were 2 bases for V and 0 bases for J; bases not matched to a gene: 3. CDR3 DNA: TGCGCCAGCAGCCAACTTAGCGGGACCTCCTACGAGCAGTACTTC. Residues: CASSQLSGTSYEQYF.

The DNA of the CDR3 is TGCAGTGCTAGTCAGGGACGCCGGGAGCTGTTTTTT. As protein: CSASQGRRELFF. The V call is TRBV20-1, the J call TRBJ2-2, with D perhaps being TRBD1 or TRBD2 (5 bases each). V lost 3 bases, J lost 9 bases, and 11 bases lay in between. CDR3 size: 12 residues. CDR1 is DFQATT, CDR2 SNEGSKA, per germline (reference sequence).

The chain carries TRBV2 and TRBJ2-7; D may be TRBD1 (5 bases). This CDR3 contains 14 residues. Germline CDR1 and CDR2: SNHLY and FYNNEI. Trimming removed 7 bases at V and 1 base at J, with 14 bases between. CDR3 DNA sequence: TGTGCCAGCACCGAGCAGGGATCTTCCTACGAGCAGTACTTC. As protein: CASTEQGSSYEQYF.

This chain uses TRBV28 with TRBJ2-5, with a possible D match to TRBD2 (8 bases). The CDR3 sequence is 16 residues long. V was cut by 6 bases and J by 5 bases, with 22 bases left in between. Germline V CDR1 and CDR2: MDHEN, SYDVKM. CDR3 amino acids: CASSPAGGRGEETQYF. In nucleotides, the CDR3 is TGTGCCAGCAGCCCCGCGGGGGGCAGGGGGGAGGAGACCCAGTACTTC.

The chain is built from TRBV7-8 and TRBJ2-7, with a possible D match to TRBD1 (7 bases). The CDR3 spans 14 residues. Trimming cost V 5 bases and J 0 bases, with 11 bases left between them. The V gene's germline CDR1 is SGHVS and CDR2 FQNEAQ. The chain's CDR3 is CASSPGGLSYEQYF. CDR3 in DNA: TGTGCCAGCAGCCCAGGGGGGCTCTCCTACGAGCAGTACTTC.

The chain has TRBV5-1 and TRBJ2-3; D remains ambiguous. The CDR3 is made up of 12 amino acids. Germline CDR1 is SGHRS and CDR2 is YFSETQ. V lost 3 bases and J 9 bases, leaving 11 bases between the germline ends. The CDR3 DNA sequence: TGCGCCAGCAGCTCCCAGGCTGAGACGCAGTATTTT. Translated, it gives CASSSQAETQYF.

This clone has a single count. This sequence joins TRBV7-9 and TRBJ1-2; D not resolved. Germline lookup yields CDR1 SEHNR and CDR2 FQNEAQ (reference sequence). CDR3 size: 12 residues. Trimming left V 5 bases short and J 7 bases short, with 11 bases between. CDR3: CASSIEWGGYTF. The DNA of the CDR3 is TGTGCCAGCAGCATAGAGTGGGGTGGCTACACCTTC.

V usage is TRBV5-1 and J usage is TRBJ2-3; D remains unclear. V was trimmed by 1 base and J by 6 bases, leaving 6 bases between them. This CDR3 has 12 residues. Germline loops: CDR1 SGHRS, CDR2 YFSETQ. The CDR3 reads CASSLMGDTQYF. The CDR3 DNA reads TGCGCCAGCAGCTTGATGGGGGATACGCAGTATTTT. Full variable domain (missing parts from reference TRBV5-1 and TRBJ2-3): KAGVTQTPRYLIKTRGQQVTLSCSPISGHRSVSWYQQTPGQGLQFLFEYFSETQRNKGNFPGRFSGRQFSNSRSEMNVSTLELGDSALYLCASSLMGDTQYFGPGTRLTVL.

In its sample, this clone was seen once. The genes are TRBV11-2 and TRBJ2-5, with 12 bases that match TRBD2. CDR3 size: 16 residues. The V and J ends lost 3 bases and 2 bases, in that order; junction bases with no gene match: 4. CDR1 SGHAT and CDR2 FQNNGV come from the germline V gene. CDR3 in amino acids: CASSLASGGGQETQYF. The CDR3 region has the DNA TGTGCCAGCAGCTTGGCTAGCGGGGGGGGGCAAGAGACCCAGTACTTC. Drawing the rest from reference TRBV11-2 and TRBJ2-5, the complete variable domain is EAGVAQSPRYKIIEKRQSVAFWCNPISGHATLYWYQQILGQGPKLLIQFQNNGVVDDSQLPKDRFSAERLKGVDSTLKIQPAKLEDSAVYLCASSLASGGGQETQYFGPGTRLLVL.

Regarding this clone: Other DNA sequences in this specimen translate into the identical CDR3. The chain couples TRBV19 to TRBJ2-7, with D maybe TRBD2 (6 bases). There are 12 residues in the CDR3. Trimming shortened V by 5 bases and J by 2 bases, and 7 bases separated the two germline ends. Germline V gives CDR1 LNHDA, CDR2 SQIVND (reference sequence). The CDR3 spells CASSGGAYEQYF. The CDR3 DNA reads TGTGCCAGTAGTGGAGGGGCCTACGAGCAGTACTTC.

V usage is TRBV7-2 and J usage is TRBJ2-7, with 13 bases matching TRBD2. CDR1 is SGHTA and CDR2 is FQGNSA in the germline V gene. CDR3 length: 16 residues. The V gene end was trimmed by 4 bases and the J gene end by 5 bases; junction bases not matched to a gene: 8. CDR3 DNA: TGTGCCAGCAGCTCCCGACTAGCGGGAGGCCCCCACGAGCAGTACTTC. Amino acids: CASSSRLAGGPHEQYF.

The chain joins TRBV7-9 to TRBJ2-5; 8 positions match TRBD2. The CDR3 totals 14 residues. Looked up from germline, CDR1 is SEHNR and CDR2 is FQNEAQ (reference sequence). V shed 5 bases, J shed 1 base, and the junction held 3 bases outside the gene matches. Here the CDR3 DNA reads TGTGCCAGCAGCCCCACTAGCGGCCAAGAGACCCAGTACTTC. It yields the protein CASSPTSGQETQYF.

Written as DNA, the CDR3 is TGTGCCACCAGTGACCAGGACAGCCCGAGGGGCTACACCTTC. Translation gives CATSDQDSPRGYTF. The chain carries TRBV24-1 and TRBJ1-2; possible D gene TRBD1, 6 bases. Trimming pared 4 bases from V and 8 bases from J, leaving 16 bases between. CDR1 is KGHDR and CDR2 is SFDVKD in the germline V gene. The CDR3 has 14 amino acids.